The 13 T cell receptor beta chains presented below share a single source sample, sequenced in a study of T cell responses to AZD1222 COVID-19 vaccine. The method was immunoSEQ multiplex PCR; TCRdb's version includes in-frame clones alone and lacks a portion of them. The table has over 100,000 clones, about 85% seen once. The sample was peripheral blood, taken on day 0 of AZD1222 vaccination. All receptors come from an adult in good health.

The chain has TRBV28 and TRBJ1-5; D perhaps matches TRBD1 (6 bases). The CDR3 extends over 16 amino acids. In germline, CDR1 is MDHEN, CDR2 SYDVKM. V dropped 10 bases and J dropped 0 bases, with 19 bases sitting between them. CDR3 bases: TGTGCCATCGTTGGTTCGGGGGCCTATAGCAATCAGCCCCAGCATTTT. The encoded protein is CAIVGSGAYSNQPQHF.

The chain joins TRBV3-1 (or the pseudogene TRBV3-2) to TRBJ2-3; D possibly corresponds to TRBD1 (5 bases). Germline-derived CDR1 and CDR2 are LGHDT and YNNKEL (reference sequence). This CDR3 is 15 amino acids long. With 0 bases removed from V and 2 bases from J, the gap between germline ends came to 9 bases. In nucleotides, the CDR3 is TGTGCCAGCAGCCAAGATCAGGGTACCACAGATACGCAGTATTTT. This translates into CASSQDQGTTDTQYF.

V gene TRBV28 combines with J gene TRBJ2-7; 7 bases match TRBD1. Germline CDR1 reads MDHEN; CDR2 reads SYDVKM. CDR3 length: 13 residues. V lost 3 bases, J lost 6 bases, and 5 bases stayed unmatched. The CDR3 spells CASSFQGVGEQYF. The CDR3 bases are TGTGCCAGCAGTTTCCAGGGGGTTGGCGAGCAGTACTTC.

The genes are TRBV19 and TRBJ1-4; the D is unclear. V was pared by 10 bases and J by 3 bases, with 12 bases between. The CDR3 runs 13 residues. CDR1 LNHDA and CDR2 SQIVND come from the germline V gene (reference sequence). The CDR3 sequence is CATTGSSNEKLFF. CDR3 in DNA: TGTGCCACCACGGGAAGCTCTAATGAAAAACTGTTTTTT. The full variable domain, rest sourced from reference TRBV19 and TRBJ1-4, is DGGITQSPKYLFRKEGQNVTLSCEQNLNHDAMYWYRQDPGQGLRLIYYSQIVNDFQKGDIAEGYSVSREKKESFPLTVTSAQKNPTAFYLCATTGSSNEKLFFGSGTQLSVL.

V usage is TRBV28 and J usage is TRBJ2-7, with TRBD1 identical over 10 bases. Germline CDR1 is MDHEN and CDR2 is SYDVKM. Trimming removed 7 bases from V and 9 bases from J; junction bases left unmatched: 15. CDR3 length: 15 residues. CDR3 sequence reads: CASTRAGQGKRGQYF. The CDR3 region has the DNA TGTGCCAGCACCCGAGCGGGACAGGGGAAGAGGGGGCAGTACTTC.

The J gene is TRBJ1-2, the V gene TRBV6-4; possible D gene TRBD1, 5 bases. The germline CDR1 and CDR2 sequences are MRHNA and SNTAGT. There are 13 residues in the CDR3. Trimming took off 3 bases at V and 4 bases at J, with 9 bases between the two ends. The CDR3 region has the DNA TGTGCCAGCAGTGAGGGACCGGGCTATGGCTACACCTTC. Translation gives CASSEGPGYGYTF.

The chain has TRBV20-1 and TRBJ2-1; possibly TRBD1 for D (6 bases). V was clipped by 5 bases and J by 0 bases, with 14 bases between them. The CDR3 runs 15 residues. The V gene's germline CDR1 is DFQATT and CDR2 SNEGSKA (reference sequence). For the CDR3, the DNA is TGCAGTGCTGGTGGACAGAGGAGCTCCTACAATGAGCAGTTCTTC. This encodes CSAGGQRSSYNEQFF.

J is TRBJ2-1 and V is TRBV7-8, with D uncertain. CDR1 and CDR2 from the germline V gene are SGHVS and FQNEAQ. Trimming shortened V by 5 bases and J by 0 bases, and 14 bases separated the two germline ends. CDR3 length equals 16 residues. The DNA for the CDR3 is TGTGCCAGCAGCCCTAGTGGTGTCCCCTCCTACAATGAGCAGTTCTTC. As protein: CASSPSGVPSYNEQFF.

The chain has TRBV28 and TRBJ2-7; tentative D call: TRBD1 (6 bases). V lost 10 bases, J lost 0 bases, and 13 bases lay in between. Germline assignment: CDR1 MDHEN and CDR2 SYDVKM. There are 13 residues in the CDR3. CDR3 in amino acids: CATQGTGSYEQYF. CDR3 DNA sequence: TGTGCCACACAGGGCACGGGCTCCTACGAGCAGTACTTC. The full variable domain, rest sourced from reference TRBV28 and TRBJ2-7, is DVKVTQSSRYLVKRTGEKVFLECVQDMDHENMFWYRQDPGLGLRLIYFSYDVKMKEKGDIPEGYSVSREKKERFSLILESASTNQTSMYLCATQGTGSYEQYFGPGTRLTVT.

For the CDR3, the DNA is TGTGCCAGTAGTCTAGCGGCGGCCAAAAACATTCAGTACTTC. Translation: CASSLAAAKNIQYF. The chain joins TRBV19 to TRBJ2-4; 7 bases agree with TRBD2. V lost 5 bases and J lost 1; bases outside the gene matches: 2. The germline CDR1 and CDR2 sequences are LNHDA and SQIVND (reference sequence). This CDR3 comprises 14 residues. The full variable domain, with the rest looked up from reference TRBV19 and TRBJ2-4, is DGGITQSPKYLFRKEGQNVTLSCEQNLNHDAMYWYRQDPGQGLRLIYYSQIVNDFQKGDIAEGYSVSREKKESFPLTVTSAQKNPTAFYLCASSLAAAKNIQYFGAGTRLSVL.

The gene calls are TRBV11-3 and TRBJ2-3, with a weak D call TRBD1 (5 bases). The V gene lost 3 bases and the J gene lost 1 base, with 8 bases spanning the gap. The CDR3 covers 14 residues. CDR1 SGHNT and CDR2 YENEEA come from the germline V gene. CDR3 amino acids: CASSLTEGTDTQYF. The CDR3 bases are TGTGCCAGCAGCTTGACAGAAGGCACAGATACGCAGTATTTT.

On this clone itself: Different DNA sequences within this sample yield the same CDR3. The CDR3 spells CASSLGGEETQYF. CDR3 nucleotides: TGCGCCAGCAGCTTGGGAGGGGAGGAGACCCAGTACTTC. The chain employs TRBV5-1 and TRBJ2-5; D may be TRBD1 or TRBD2 (5 bases each). The CDR3 is 13 residues long. Trimming left V 0 bases short and J 5 bases short, with 8 bases between. The germline V gene encodes CDR1 SGHRS and CDR2 YFSETQ.

The rearrangement joins TRBV5-1 to TRBJ1-4; a possible D gene is TRBD1 (5 bases). Germline CDR1 and CDR2: SGHRS and YFSETQ. This CDR3 contains 16 residues. V dropped 0 bases and J dropped 8 bases, with 17 bases sitting between them. The CDR3 DNA sequence: TGCGCCAGCAGCTTGGAGGCCCAGGGCCTCACAGAAAAACTGTTTTTT. Translating it yields CASSLEAQGLTEKLFF.